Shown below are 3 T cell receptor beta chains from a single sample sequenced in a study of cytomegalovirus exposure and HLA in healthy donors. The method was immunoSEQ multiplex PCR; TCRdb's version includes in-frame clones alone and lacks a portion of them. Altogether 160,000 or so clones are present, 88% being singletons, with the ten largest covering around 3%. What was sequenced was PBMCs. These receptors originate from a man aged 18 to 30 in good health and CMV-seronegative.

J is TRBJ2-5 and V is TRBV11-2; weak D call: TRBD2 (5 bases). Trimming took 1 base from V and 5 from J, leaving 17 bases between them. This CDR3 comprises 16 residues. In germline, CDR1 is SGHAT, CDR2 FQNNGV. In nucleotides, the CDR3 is TGTGCCAGCAGCTTAGCGGTTTCGGGGTTCTGGGAGACCCAGTACTTC. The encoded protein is CASSLAVSGFWETQYF.

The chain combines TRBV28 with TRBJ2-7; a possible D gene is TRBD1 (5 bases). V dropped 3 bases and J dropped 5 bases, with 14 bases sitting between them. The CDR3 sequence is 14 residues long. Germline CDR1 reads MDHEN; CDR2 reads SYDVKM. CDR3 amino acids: CASSLSGSGNEQYV. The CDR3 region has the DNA TGTGCCAGCAGTTTGTCTGGGTCAGGGAACGAGCAGTACGTC.

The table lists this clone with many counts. For the CDR3, the DNA is TGTGCCAGCAGCCCCATAGGCGACGGGAGCAATGAGCAGTTCTTC. It specifies CASSPIGDGSNEQFF. The rearrangement uses TRBV6-1 and TRBJ2-1, with D possibly being TRBD2 (6 bases). V dropped 6 bases and J dropped 6 bases, with 18 bases sitting between them. This CDR3 is built from 15 residues. In germline, CDR1 is MNHNS, CDR2 SASEGT.